Listed below are T cell receptor beta chains from one sample, sequenced in a study of T cell responses to AZD1222 COVID-19 vaccine. Some clones are missing from TCRdb's copy, which holds only in-frame ones; the method was immunoSEQ multiplex PCR. The sample contains some 120,000 clones, under 95% of which appear only once. The sequencing here drew on peripheral blood, taken on day 0 of AZD1222 vaccination. The receptors stem from an adult in good health. CDR3s include the opening cysteine and the closing phenylalanine or tryptophan. The D gene is left open where the match is weak. The listing skips clone size in some rows; elsewhere it reads once, few, many or a size class.

-	-	TRBJ2-7	TRBV28	TGTGCCAGCAGTTTAGGGCACACAAGCACCTACGAGCAGTACTTC	CASSLGHTSTYEQYF
-	-	TRBJ2-2	TRBV28	TGTGCCAGCAGTCCTAAGCGAGGGGCCAACACCGGGGAGCTGTTTTTT	CASSPKRGANTGELFF
TRBD1	-	TRBJ1-5	TRBV28	TGTGCCAGCAGTTTGAACAGGGGTGGCAATCAGCCCCAGCATTTT	CASSLNRGGNQPQHF
-	-	TRBJ1-1	TRBV27	TGTGCCAGCAGAAAGTTATACGGGGGGGAGCGCACTGAAGCTTTCTTT	CASRKLYGGERTEAFF
-	-	TRBJ2-3	TRBV27	TGTGCCAGCAGTCCATTCTCTCGGGGAGATACGCAGTATTTT	CASSPFSRGDTQYF
TRBD1	-	TRBJ1-2	TRBV5-1	TGCGCCAGCAGCACAGACAGGGGTGAGGATGGCTACACCTTC	CASSTDRGEDGYTF
-	-	TRBJ1-3	TRBV7-9	TGTGCCAGCAGCTTAGACGGGGGTGGAAACACCATATATTTT	CASSLDGGGNTIYF
-	once	TRBJ1-1	TRBV7-9	TGTGCCAGCAGCTTCCGGGAGGAAGCTTTCTTT	CASSFREEAFF
-	-	TRBJ1-6	TRBV11-3	TGTGCCAGCAGCTTCCGAGAGGTGGGTGAGTATAATTCACCCCTCCACTTT	CASSFREVGEYNSPLHF
TRBD1	-	TRBJ2-5	TRBV19	TGTGCCAGTAGTATAGGGGGGGACAGGAGGACCCAGTACTTC	CASSIGGDRRTQYF
-	-	TRBJ1-2	TRBV5-5	TGTGCCAGCAGCTTGGAGCTAGGGGGGGCTTTCTATGGCTACACCTTC	CASSLELGGAFYGYTF
-	-	TRBJ2-6	TRBV7-9	TGTGCCAGCAGCCCACACCCCCAAACAGGTTTAGCCGTAAGCGTCCTGACTTTC	CASSPHPQTGLAVSVLTF
-	-	TRBJ1-1	TRBV3-1/TRBV3-2	TGTGCCAGCAGCCAAGTGGGGGGAGACACTGAAGCTTTCTTT	CASSQVGGDTEAFF
TRBD2	-	TRBJ2-7	TRBV4-1	TGCGCCAGCAGCCAAGAAATGAGACTAGCGGGAGGCCAACGCTCCTACGAGCAGTACTTC	CASSQEMRLAGGQRSYEQYF
-	few	TRBJ1-2	TRBV12-5	TGTGCTAGTGCCGAGTCTAGATATGGCTACACCTTC	CASAESRYGYTF
-	-	TRBJ1-3	TRBV7-2	TGTGCCAGCACGCCCCCAAACTACACAAAGGCTTCTGGAAACACCATATATTTT	CASTPPNYTKASGNTIYF